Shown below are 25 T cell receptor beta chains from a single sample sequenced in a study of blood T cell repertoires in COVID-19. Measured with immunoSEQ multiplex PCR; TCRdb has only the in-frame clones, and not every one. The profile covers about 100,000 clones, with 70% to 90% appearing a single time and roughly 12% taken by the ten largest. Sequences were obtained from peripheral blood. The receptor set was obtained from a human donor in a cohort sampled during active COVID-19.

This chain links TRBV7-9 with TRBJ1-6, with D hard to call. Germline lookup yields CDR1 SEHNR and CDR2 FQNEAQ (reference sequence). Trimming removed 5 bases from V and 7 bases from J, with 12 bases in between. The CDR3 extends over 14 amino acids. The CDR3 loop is CASSARGGNSPLHF. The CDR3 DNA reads TGTGCCAGCAGCGCCCGGGGAGGGAATTCACCCCTCCACTTT.

The CDR3 spells CASSLRDGYEQYF. The CDR3 region has the DNA TGTGCCAGCAGTTTGAGGGATGGGTACGAGCAGTACTTC. This chain connects TRBV27 to TRBJ2-7; tentatively, D is TRBD2 (5 bases). The germline CDR1 and CDR2 sequences are MNHEY and SMNVEV (reference sequence). This CDR3 spans 13 amino acids. The V end lost 3 bases, the J end lost 4 bases, and 10 bases lay between the germline ends.

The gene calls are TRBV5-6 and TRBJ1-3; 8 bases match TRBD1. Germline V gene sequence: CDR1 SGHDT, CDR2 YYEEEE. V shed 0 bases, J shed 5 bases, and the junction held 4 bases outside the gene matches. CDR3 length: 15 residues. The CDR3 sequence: CASSLGGTGRNTIYF. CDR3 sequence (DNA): TGTGCCAGCAGCTTGGGCGGGACAGGTAGAAACACCATATATTTT.

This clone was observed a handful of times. The CDR3 loop reads CASSTTGTGNSPLHF. CDR3 in DNA: TGTGCCAGCAGCACAACCGGGACAGGGAATTCACCCCTCCACTTT. V gene TRBV7-2 combines with J gene TRBJ1-6; 9 bases line up with TRBD1. The germline gives CDR1 SGHTA, CDR2 FQGNSA. This CDR3 region has 15 residues. V shed 5 bases, J shed 7 bases, and the junction held 6 bases outside the gene matches. Supplemented by reference TRBV7-2 and TRBJ1-6, the full variable domain reads GAGVSQSPSNKVTEKGKDVELRCDPISGHTALYWYRQSLGQGLEFLIYFQGNSAPDKSGLPSDRFSAERTGGSVSTLTIQRTQQEDSAVYLCASSTTGTGNSPLHFGNGTRLTVT.

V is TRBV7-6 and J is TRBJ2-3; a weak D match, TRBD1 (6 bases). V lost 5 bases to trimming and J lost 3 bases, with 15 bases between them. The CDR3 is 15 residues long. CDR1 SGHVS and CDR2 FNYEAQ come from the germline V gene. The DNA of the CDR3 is TGTGCCAGCAGCCCAGGGGCAGGGTGGACAGATACGCAGTATTTT. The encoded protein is CASSPGAGWTDTQYF.

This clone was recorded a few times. The CDR3 protein is CASSEGLASYEQYF. The DNA for the CDR3 is TGTGCCAGCAGTGAGGGACTTGCGTCCTACGAGCAGTACTTC. The chain uses TRBV6-1 and TRBJ2-7, with D maybe TRBD2 (6 bases). Germline CDR1 MNHNS, CDR2 SASEGT. The CDR3 is 14 amino acids. Trimming shortened V by 3 bases and J by 1 base, and 10 bases separated the two germline ends.

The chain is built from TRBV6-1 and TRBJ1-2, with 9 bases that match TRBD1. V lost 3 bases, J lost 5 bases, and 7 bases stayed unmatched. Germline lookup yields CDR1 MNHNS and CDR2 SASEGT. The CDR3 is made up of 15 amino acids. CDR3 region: CASSEGQGRRYGYTF. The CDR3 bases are TGTGCCAGCAGTGAGGGACAGGGAAGGAGGTATGGCTACACCTTC.

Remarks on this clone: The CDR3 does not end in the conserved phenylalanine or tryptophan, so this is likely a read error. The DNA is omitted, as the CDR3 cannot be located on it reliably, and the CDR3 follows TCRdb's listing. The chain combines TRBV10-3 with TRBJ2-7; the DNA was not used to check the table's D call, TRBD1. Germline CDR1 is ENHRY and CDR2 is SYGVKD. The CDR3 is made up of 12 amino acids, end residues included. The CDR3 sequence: CAISDGTGAHLL.

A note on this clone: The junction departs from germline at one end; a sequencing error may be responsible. CDR3 residues: CASSQVGTDSGNTVYF. CDR3 sequence (DNA): TGTGCCAGCAGCCAAGTCGGGACAGACTCTGGAAACACCGTATATTTT. V usage is TRBV14 and J usage is TRBJ1-3, with 7 bases that match TRBD1. This CDR3 has 16 amino acids. Germline V lookup: CDR1 SGHDN, CDR2 FVKESK.

CDR3 bases: TGCAGCGTTGAACCACTCGGTACTAGCGTAGGAGCAGATACGCAGTATTTT. It translates to CSVEPLGTSVGADTQYF. The rearrangement uses TRBV29-1 and TRBJ2-3; 7 positions match TRBD2. Germline CDR1 reads SQVTM; CDR2 reads ANQGSEA. This CDR3 has 17 amino acids. Trimming cost V 2 bases and J 4 bases; bases outside gene matches: 15.

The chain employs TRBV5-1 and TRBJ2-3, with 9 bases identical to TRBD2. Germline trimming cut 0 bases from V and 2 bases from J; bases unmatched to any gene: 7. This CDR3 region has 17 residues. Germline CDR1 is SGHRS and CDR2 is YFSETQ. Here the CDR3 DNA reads TGCGCCAGCAGCTTGGTATTAGCGGGGGCCCCCACAGATACGCAGTATTTT. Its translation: CASSLVLAGAPTDTQYF.

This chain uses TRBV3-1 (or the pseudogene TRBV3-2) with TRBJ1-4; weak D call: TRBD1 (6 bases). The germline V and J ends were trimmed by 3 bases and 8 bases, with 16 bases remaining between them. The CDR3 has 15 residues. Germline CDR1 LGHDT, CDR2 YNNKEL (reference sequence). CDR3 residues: CASSQNGQLGEKLFF. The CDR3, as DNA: TGTGCCAGCAGCCAGAATGGACAGCTTGGGGAAAAACTGTTTTTT.

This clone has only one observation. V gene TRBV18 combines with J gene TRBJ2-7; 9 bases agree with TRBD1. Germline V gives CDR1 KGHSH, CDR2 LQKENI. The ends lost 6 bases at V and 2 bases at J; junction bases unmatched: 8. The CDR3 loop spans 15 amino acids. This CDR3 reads CASSIGQGRTYEQYF. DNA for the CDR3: TGTGCCAGCTCGATCGGACAGGGGCGAACCTACGAGCAGTACTTC.

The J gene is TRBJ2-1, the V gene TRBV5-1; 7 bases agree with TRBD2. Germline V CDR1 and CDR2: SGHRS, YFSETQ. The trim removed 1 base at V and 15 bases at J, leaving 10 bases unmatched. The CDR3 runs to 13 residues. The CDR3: CASSLSGGRFLFF. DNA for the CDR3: TGCGCCAGCAGCTTGTCCGGGGGGAGGTTTCTGTTCTTC.

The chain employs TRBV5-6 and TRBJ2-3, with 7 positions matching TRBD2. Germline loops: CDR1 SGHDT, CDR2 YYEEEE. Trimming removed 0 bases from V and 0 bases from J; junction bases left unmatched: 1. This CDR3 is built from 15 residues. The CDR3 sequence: CASSLGLASTDTQYF. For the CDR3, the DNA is TGTGCCAGCAGCTTGGGACTAGCTAGCACAGATACGCAGTATTTT.

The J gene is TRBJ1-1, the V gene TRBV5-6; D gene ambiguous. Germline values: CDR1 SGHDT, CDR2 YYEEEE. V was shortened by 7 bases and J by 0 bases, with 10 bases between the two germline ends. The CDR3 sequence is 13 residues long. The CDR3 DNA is TGTGCCAGCGCAGGAATCATGAACACTGAAGCTTTCTTT. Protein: CASAGIMNTEAFF.

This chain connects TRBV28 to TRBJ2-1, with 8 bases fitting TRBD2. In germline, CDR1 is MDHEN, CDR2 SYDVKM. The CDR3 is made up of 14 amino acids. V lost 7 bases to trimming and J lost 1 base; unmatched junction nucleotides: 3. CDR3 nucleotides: TGTGCCAGCATTAGCGGGGCTTCCTACAATGAGCAGTTCTTC. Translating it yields CASISGASYNEQFF.

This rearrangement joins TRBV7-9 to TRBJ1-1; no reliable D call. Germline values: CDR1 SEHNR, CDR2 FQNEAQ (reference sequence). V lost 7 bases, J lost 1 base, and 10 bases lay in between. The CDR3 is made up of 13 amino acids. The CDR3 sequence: CASTLSGNTEAFF. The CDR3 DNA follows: TGTGCCAGCACGCTCTCGGGGAACACTGAAGCTTTCTTT.

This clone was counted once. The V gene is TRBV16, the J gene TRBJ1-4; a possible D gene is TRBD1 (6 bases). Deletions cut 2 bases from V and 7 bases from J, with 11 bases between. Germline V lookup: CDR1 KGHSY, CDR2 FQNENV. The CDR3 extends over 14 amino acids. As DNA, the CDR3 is TGTGCCAGCAGCCAAACTTCAGGGGCTGAAAAACTGTTTTTT. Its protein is CASSQTSGAEKLFF.

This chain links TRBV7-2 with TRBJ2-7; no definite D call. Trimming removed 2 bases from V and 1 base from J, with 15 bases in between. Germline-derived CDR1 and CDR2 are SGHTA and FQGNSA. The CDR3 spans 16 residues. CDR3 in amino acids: CASSLYAQPNSYEQYF. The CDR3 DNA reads TGTGCCAGCAGCTTATACGCACAGCCGAATTCCTACGAGCAGTACTTC.

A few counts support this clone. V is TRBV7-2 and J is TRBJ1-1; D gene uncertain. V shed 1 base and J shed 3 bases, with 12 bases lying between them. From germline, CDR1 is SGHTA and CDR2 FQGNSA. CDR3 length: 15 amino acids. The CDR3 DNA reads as TGTGCCAGCAGCTTAGATTTTCTAACAGACACTGAAGCTTTCTTT. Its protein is CASSLDFLTDTEAFF.

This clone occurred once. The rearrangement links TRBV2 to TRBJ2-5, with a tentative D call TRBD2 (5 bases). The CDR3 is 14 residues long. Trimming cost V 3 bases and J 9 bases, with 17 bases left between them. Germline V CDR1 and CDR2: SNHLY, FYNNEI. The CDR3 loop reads CASSESLAGVSQYF. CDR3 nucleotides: TGTGCCAGCAGTGAGTCGCTAGCTGGTGTGTCCCAGTACTTC.

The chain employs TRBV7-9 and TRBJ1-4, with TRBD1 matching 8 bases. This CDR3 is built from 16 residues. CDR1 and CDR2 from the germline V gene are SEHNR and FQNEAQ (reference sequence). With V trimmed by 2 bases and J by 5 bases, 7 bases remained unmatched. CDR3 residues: CASSLNPDRGNEKLFF. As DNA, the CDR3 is TGTGCCAGCAGCTTAAACCCCGACAGGGGAAATGAAAAACTGTTTTTT.

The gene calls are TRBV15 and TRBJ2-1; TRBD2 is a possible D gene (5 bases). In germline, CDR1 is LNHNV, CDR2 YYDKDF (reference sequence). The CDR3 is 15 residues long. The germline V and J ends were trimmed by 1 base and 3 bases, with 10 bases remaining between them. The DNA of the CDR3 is TGTGCCACCAGCAGAGGCCGGGAAGACTACAATGAGCAGTTCTTC. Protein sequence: CATSRGREDYNEQFF.

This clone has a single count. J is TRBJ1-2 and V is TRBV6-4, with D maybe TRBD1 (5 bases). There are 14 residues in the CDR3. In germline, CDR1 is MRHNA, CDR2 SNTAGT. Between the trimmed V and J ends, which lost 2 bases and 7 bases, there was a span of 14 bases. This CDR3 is CASSDREGSSGYTF. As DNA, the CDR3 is TGTGCCAGCAGTGACAGGGAGGGGAGCAGTGGCTACACCTTC.